This TCR beta chain comes out of a study of CXCR3-negative and CXCR3-positive naive CD8 T cells (dated 2019 in TCRdb). About the full investigation: In total, 130 million to 150 million TRB reads were obtained, which works out to roughly 1.5 +/- 0.3 million reads per library. Diversity and physicochemical repertoire analyses were performed on around 10 donors pooled from two independent experiments. The TRBV-TRBJ cluster analysis covered naive subsets from 5 or 6 donors and memory cells from 3 donors.

Sequenced on a NextSeq 550. The Human TCR Profiling Kit (MiLaboratory) was used to make UMI-labeled 5' RACE TRB cDNA libraries. cDNA synthesis used the entire amount of extracted RNA, and PCR amplification then used the entire amount of cDNA produced. Libraries were prepared in parallel with an identical number of PCR cycles. The paper's processing steps were these. With a minimum of two reads required per UMI, MIGEC and MiXCR pulled out about 52,000 +/- 9,100 unique UMI-labeled TRB cDNA molecules from each library. On average, approximately 40,000 +/- 10,000 functional in-frame TRB CDR3 nucleotide clonotypes lacking stop codons were found per library. After each sample was downsampled to 5000 UMI-labeled TRB molecules, VDJtools was used to calculate diversity metrics such as normalized Shannon-Wiener and Chao1. VDJtools was used to calculate clonotype-size-weighted physicochemical properties of the central five CDR3 residues, namely interaction energy, strength, volume and Kidera factor 4. Following reprocessing of the reads by TCRdb, the data hold one row per CDR3 protein sequence and no DNA is available. It is TCRdb's table, rather than the study itself, that gives the V and J calls and clone size. This sample's table carries about 150,000 distinct CDR3 sequences. The leading ten clones occupy 0.41% of the sample.

General conclusions and limits of the study: Similar TRBV-TRBJ usage was shown by naive CXCR3-negative and CXCR3-positive cells from the same donor, whereas distinct patterns were shown by memory cells. TRB CDR3s from CXCR3-positive naive cells showed higher hydrophobicity (lower Kidera factor 4), lower energy, and higher strength and volume indices than CXCR3-negative naive cells. Surface CD5, linked to self-reactivity in mice, was comparable between naive subsets; TCR interaction strength was therefore also inferred from TRB CDR3 physicochemical properties. Freshly isolated PBMCs were used for most assays because CXCR3 expression partially decreased after cryopreservation. Repertoire diversity was comparably high in both naive subsets but much lower in memory CD8+ T cells.

Each CD8+ T cell subset was flow-sorted in triplicate, with some 300,000 cells per subset placed directly into RLT lysis buffer. Naive CD8+ T cells were defined stringently as CD45RO-CCR7+CD27+CD95- to exclude memory contaminants. Peripheral blood mononuclear cells were isolated from buffy coats by standard density gradient centrifugation. Naive CXCR3-negative and CXCR3-positive CD8+ T cells were flow-sorted using a FACSAria III. An RNeasy Mini Kit was used to extract total RNA from the sorted cells. As for this clonotype: The clone's antigen remains unknown.

Sequencing was performed on naive CXCR3+ CD8+ T cells from blood. The cell subset or site label of this sample denotes: CD45RO-CCR7+CD27+CD95- naive CD8+ T cells expressing CXCR3 (TNR3+). The source is a human donor in good health. Some clones in this sample may be carry-over from other donors' samples.

Here the CDR3 is given as CASSNGPYIEKLFF. Recombination connected TRBV28 to TRBJ1-4. For CDR1 and CDR2, the germline V gene lists MDHEN and SYDVKM. The cysteine opens and the phenylalanine closes a CDR3 of 14 amino acids. The record lacks a DNA sequence.